These T cell receptor beta chains were read from a single sample in a study of blood T cell repertoires in COVID-19. The assay was immunoSEQ multiplex PCR, and TCRdb's table has in-frame clones only and misses some. The data contain 300,000 or so clones, roughly 90% of them singletons. Input material: peripheral blood. The receptors derive from a man aged 18 to 29 who had recovered from COVID-19. Both conserved end residues are part of each CDR3. The D gene is left open where the match is weak. Rows may omit the clone size; those that give it use once, few, many or a size class.

CDR3nt,CDR3aa,d_gene,abundance,j_gene,v_gene,len
TGCAGCGTTGATGGGGGGGAGGTAGATACGCAGTATTTT,CSVDGGEVDTQYF,TRBD2,NA,TRBJ2-3,TRBV29-1,13
TGCGCCAGCAGCCAAGTGGGCCGGGACAGGGGCGCCTACGAGCAGTACTTC,CASSQVGRDRGAYEQYF,TRBD1,NA,TRBJ2-7,TRBV4-3,17
TGCAGCGTTGAAGAGGGGTGGGGTACGGGGGCCAAAAACATTCAGTACTTC,CSVEEGWGTGAKNIQYF,NA,NA,TRBJ2-4,TRBV29-1,17
TGCGCCAGCAGCCCACAGGGGGGGCTGACTAGCGGGAGACTTGAGCAGTTCTTC,CASSPQGGLTSGRLEQFF,TRBD2,NA,TRBJ2-1,TRBV5-1,18
TGTGCCAGCATCCTTAGCGGGAGCACAGATACGCAGTATTTT,CASILSGSTDTQYF,TRBD2,NA,TRBJ2-3,TRBV7-9,14
TGTGCCAGCTTGGGACTAGCGGGGACCGGGGAGCTGTTTTTT,CASLGLAGTGELFF,TRBD2,NA,TRBJ2-2,TRBV6-5,14
TGTGCCAGCAGCTTAGCGGGAGGGAGCACAGATACGCAGTATTTT,CASSLAGGSTDTQYF,TRBD2,NA,TRBJ2-3,TRBV13,15
TGTGCCTGGGGAGCGGGAGGCTCACTTCACAATGAGCAGTTCTTC,CAWGAGGSLHNEQFF,TRBD2,NA,TRBJ2-1,TRBV30,15
TGTGCCAGCAGCCCGGGACTTGCTAGCACAGATACGCAGTATTTT,CASSPGLASTDTQYF,NA,NA,TRBJ2-3,TRBV7-9,15
TGTGCCAGCAGCTTGGGACAGGCTTCACCCCTCTTC,CASSLGQASPLF,NA,NA,TRBJ2-7,TRBV5-4,12
TGTGCCAGCTCGCCTACCGGGACACTTTCCTACAATGAGCAGTTCTTC,CASSPTGTLSYNEQFF,NA,NA,TRBJ2-1,TRBV18,16
TGTGCCAGCAGTTACTCGGAGGGGAGGGATGGCTACACCTTC,CASSYSEGRDGYTF,NA,NA,TRBJ1-2,TRBV6-5,14
TGTGCCAGCAGCACCCGGGGTTACGAGCAGTACTTC,CASSTRGYEQYF,NA,NA,TRBJ2-7,TRBV9,12
TGTGCCAGCAGCTTGGACAGTCCCTGGACTGAAGCTTTCTTT,CASSLDSPWTEAFF,NA,NA,TRBJ1-1,TRBV7-2,14
TGCGCCAGCAGCCCAAATGGGGGGGACGAAAAACTGTTTTTT,CASSPNGGDEKLFF,NA,NA,TRBJ1-4,TRBV5-1,14
TGTGCCAGTAGTTATCTTTTAGCTAACTATGGCTACACCTTC,CASSYLLANYGYTF,NA,once,TRBJ1-2,TRBV19,14
TGTGCCAGCGGCCTCGGGGGGCGGTCAGAGACCCAGTACTTC,CASGLGGRSETQYF,NA,NA,TRBJ2-5,TRBV6-5,14
TGCGCCAGCAGTCATACCAGAAGCACTGAAGCTTTCTTT,CASSHTRSTEAFF,NA,NA,TRBJ1-1,TRBV10-1,13
TGTGCCAGCAGTTTATCGCAAGAGGCTTCTACGCAGTATTTT,CASSLSQEASTQYF,NA,NA,TRBJ2-3,TRBV27,14
TGTGCCAGCAGGGACAGAACAGATACGCAGTATTTT,CASRDRTDTQYF,NA,NA,TRBJ2-3,TRBV6-5,12
TGTGCCAGCTCACCCCCGGGGTCGCTAGCGGACGAGCAGTACTTC,CASSPPGSLADEQYF,TRBD2,NA,TRBJ2-7,TRBV18,15
TGTGCCAGCAGTCCCCCTAGCGGGAGATTAGGGGTGCAGTTCTTC,CASSPPSGRLGVQFF,TRBD2,once,TRBJ2-1,TRBV6-5,15
TGCGCCAGCAGCCAAGACAGGGCCACCACTGAAGCTTTCTTT,CASSQDRATTEAFF,NA,once,TRBJ1-1,TRBV4-1,14
TGTGCCAGCAGCCCAAGCGTGGGACAGTCGTACTTC,CASSPSVGQSYF,TRBD1,NA,TRBJ2-7,TRBV7-8,12
TGTGCCAGCAGCTCACGGGACAGGGTAACGGCGACCCAGTACTTC,CASSSRDRVTATQYF,TRBD1,NA,TRBJ2-5,TRBV5-6,15
TGTGCCAGCCAGGAAGCCGCTAGCACAGATACGCAGTATTTT,CASQEAASTDTQYF,NA,NA,TRBJ2-3,TRBV7-9,14